The T cell receptor beta chain under discussion was sequenced for a study of blood T cell repertoires in COVID-19. Study as a whole: In each case, the material was cDNA or gDNA derived from T cells, B-cell-depleted T cells, or PBMCs.

Living in 24 US areas, the participants were between about 18 and 95 years of age. The CDR3 totals 12 residues. Trimming pared 3 bases from V and 6 bases from J, leaving 7 bases between. Germline CDR1 MNHEY, CDR2 SVGEGT. Here immunoSEQ multiplex PCR was the method, and the copy in TCRdb shows in-frame clones only, minus some. The sample has 200,000 to 300,000 clones, more than 75% seen once; the top ten hold roughly 2.6%. The chain employs TRBV6-2 or TRBV6-3 and TRBJ2-3; D gene unclear. Sequenced input: PBMCs or T cells enriched from blood (not recorded which). The TCR comes from a woman aged 18-30 years who had recovered from COVID-19. CDR3 bases: TGTGCCAGCAGTTATGTCGGTGATACGCAGTATTTT. Its protein product is CASSYVGDTQYF.